Below, 24 T cell receptor beta chains from the same sample are listed, as sequenced in a study. TCRdb redid the calling of the 5' RACE reads with MiXCR, one entry per CDR3 protein. The data hold more than 45,000 distinct CDR3 sequences, with more than 25% observed a single time. Sequenced material: tumor-infiltrating memory CD4+ T cells sorted from the breast tumor. Subset in this sample: memory CD4+ T cells, CD4+CD45RO+CD25-. The source of these receptors is a female donor with breast cancer.

Regarding this clonotype: This may be a read error: a much more frequent sequence differs by one nucleotide. V usage is TRBV6-2 or TRBV6-3 and J usage is TRBJ1-1, with a possible D match to TRBD1 (6 bases). The CDR3 loop spans 15 amino acids. The germline gives CDR1 MNHEY, CDR2 SVGEGT. The V gene lost 9 bases and the J gene lost 1 base, with 18 bases spanning the gap. DNA of the CDR3: TGTGCCAGAAGCCGACTCGCACAGGGGAACACTGAAGCTTTCTTT. It codes for CARSRLAQGNTEAFF.

The chain carries TRBV6-1 and TRBJ2-3; D gene ambiguous. The length of the CDR3 is 14 residues. The V end lost 2 bases, the J end lost 5 bases, and 11 bases lay between the germline ends. CDR1 and CDR2 from the germline V gene are MNHNS and SASEGT. The CDR3 bases are TGTGCCAGCAGTGAATACTTAGCCCTAGATACGCAGTATTTT. Its translation is CASSEYLALDTQYF.

This clonotype has only a few counts. V is TRBV12-3 or TRBV12-4 and J is TRBJ1-5, with 7 bases that match TRBD1. The CDR3 has 14 amino acids. The V segment lost 6 bases and the J segment 4 bases; nucleotides outside the gene matches: 6. CDR3 DNA sequence: TGTGCCAGCAGCAGGACAGGACCTAATCAGCCCCAGCATTTT. Translated: CASSRTGPNQPQHF.

The rearrangement uses TRBV7-2 and TRBJ1-3, with 8 bases fitting TRBD1. The J segment lost 3 bases and the V segment lost 3 bases, leaving 4 bases of the junction unmatched. Looked up from germline, CDR1 is SGHTA and CDR2 is FQGNSA. This CDR3 is built from 15 residues. The CDR3 sequence: CASSFQGAIGNTIYF. CDR3 coding DNA: TGTGCCAGCAGCTTTCAGGGGGCGATTGGAAACACCATATATTTT.

This clonotype was seen once. V is TRBV7-2 and J is TRBJ2-7; D is uncertain. Trimming cost V 0 bases and J 5 bases, with 11 bases left between them. The germline CDR1 and CDR2 sequences are SGHTA and FQGNSA. The CDR3 runs 14 residues. CDR3 in DNA: TGTGCCAGCAGCTTAGCCCCTCCCCGGGACGAGCAGTACTTC. Translating it yields CASSLAPPRDEQYF.

The rearrangement links TRBV5-1 to TRBJ2-7; tentatively, D is TRBD1 or TRBD2 (5 bases each). The CDR3 is made up of 14 amino acids. CDR1 SGHRS and CDR2 YFSETQ come from the germline V gene. Trimming cost V 4 bases and J 5 bases, with 16 bases left between them. Here the CDR3 reads CASSDERGRNEQYF. The CDR3 DNA is TGCGCCAGCAGCGATGAACGGGGCCGGAACGAGCAGTACTTC.

The chain carries TRBV5-1 and TRBJ1-1; D is undetermined. This CDR3 has 14 amino acids. CDR1 is SGHRS and CDR2 is YFSETQ in the germline V gene. Trimming left V 2 bases short and J 4 bases short, with 12 bases between. CDR3 loop: CASSFEGSGTEAFF. CDR3 sequence (DNA): TGCGCCAGCAGCTTCGAGGGTTCGGGCACTGAAGCTTTCTTT.

The chain uses TRBV29-1 and TRBJ1-1; tentatively, D is TRBD1 (5 bases). This CDR3 has 13 residues. The germline V gene has CDR1 SQVTM and CDR2 ANQGSEA. V shed 2 bases and J shed 1 base, with 8 bases lying between them. CDR3 residues: CSVESQGNTEAFF. The DNA for the CDR3 is TGCAGCGTTGAAAGTCAGGGGAACACTGAAGCTTTCTTT.

A remark on this clonotype: Mismatch with germline at one junction end may stem from a read error. This sequence joins TRBV20-1 and TRBJ2-1; no reliable D call. Germline V CDR1 and CDR2: DFQATT, SNEGSKA (reference sequence). This CDR3 comprises 12 residues. CDR3 amino acids: CSALTLTDTLYF. The CDR3 nucleotides read TGCAGTGCCCTAACACTCACAGATACGCTGTATTTT.

This chain uses TRBV2 with TRBJ2-2, with D unclear. This CDR3 is built from 14 residues. Trimming stripped 5 bases from V and 1 base from J, with 8 bases between. Germline loops: CDR1 SNHLY, CDR2 FYNNEI. The CDR3 nucleotides are TGTGCCAGCAGTAGTGACGTGAACACCGGGGAGCTGTTTTTT. Protein product: CASSSDVNTGELFF.

In its sample, this clonotype was seen a few times. The chain links TRBV5-1 to TRBJ2-7; 12 bases are shared with TRBD2. Trimming at V came to 4 bases and at J to 4 bases, leaving 3 bases not matched to a gene. Germline V gives CDR1 SGHRS, CDR2 YFSETQ. CDR3 length: 14 residues. Here the CDR3 reads CASSRLAGEYEQYF. The CDR3 coding sequence is TGCGCCAGCAGCCGACTAGCGGGAGAGTACGAGCAGTACTTC.

This clonotype was seen once. V gene TRBV5-1 combines with J gene TRBJ1-4; possibly TRBD1 for D (5 bases). Germline loops: CDR1 SGHRS, CDR2 YFSETQ. This CDR3 region has 14 residues. V was cut by 4 bases and J by 0 bases, with 7 bases left in between. DNA of the CDR3: TGCGCCAGCAGCGGGGGTACAACTAATGAAAAACTGTTTTTT. The encoded protein is CASSGGTTNEKLFF.

This clonotype has just one count. This chain joins TRBV18 and TRBJ1-3, with 9 bases fitting TRBD1. J lost 2 bases, V lost 4 bases, and 0 bases had no gene match. The germline V gene has CDR1 KGHSH and CDR2 LQKENI. There are 14 residues in the CDR3. CDR3 bases: TGTGCCAGCTCACGGGACAGGGCTGGAAACACCATATATTTT. Encoded protein: CASSRDRAGNTIYF.

Notes on this clonotype: Just one base apart from a much larger clone, this may be a read error. This CDR3 reads CASSDSCYGYTF. DNA for the CDR3: TGTGCCAGCAGTGACAGTTGCTATGGCTACACCTTC. This chain connects TRBV6-2 or TRBV6-3 to TRBJ1-2; D possibly corresponds to TRBD1 (5 bases). Germline assignment: CDR1 MNHEY and CDR2 SVGEGT. The CDR3 has 12 amino acids. The V gene lost 5 bases and the J gene lost 4 bases, with 8 bases spanning the gap.

This clonotype was seen only a few times. The rearrangement uses TRBV12-3 or TRBV12-4 and TRBJ1-1; TRBD1 matches 7 bases. CDR3 length: 14 amino acids. V trimming: 5 bases; J trimming: 0 bases; junction bases outside the gene matches: 3. The CDR3 loop reads CASSTQGLNTEAFF. CDR3 coding DNA: TGTGCCAGCAGTACACAGGGGTTGAACACTGAAGCTTTCTTT.

This chain connects TRBV28 to TRBJ1-5; D gene uncertain. Germline-derived CDR1 and CDR2 are MDHEN and SYDVKM. The V end was cut by 3 bases, the J end by 4 bases, with 13 bases between. The CDR3 extends over 15 amino acids. This CDR3 is CASSFGQAFNQPQHF. The CDR3 DNA reads TGTGCCAGCAGTTTTGGGCAGGCCTTTAATCAGCCCCAGCATTTT.

The chain combines TRBV7-9 with TRBJ1-6, with D possibly matching TRBD1 (5 bases). This CDR3 comprises 14 residues. V gave up 4 bases and J gave up 10 bases, with 14 bases separating them. Per the germline V gene, CDR1 is SEHNR and CDR2 is FQNEAQ (reference sequence). CDR3 DNA: TGTGCCAGCAGCTCCGACCCGGAGGGGTCACCCCTCCACTTT. Its protein product is CASSSDPEGSPLHF.

This clonotype showed up just a few times. This chain links TRBV27 with TRBJ2-5, with 7 nucleotides matching TRBD2. Germline trimming cut 5 bases from V and 4 bases from J; bases unmatched to any gene: 10. Germline V gene sequence: CDR1 MNHEY, CDR2 SMNVEV (reference sequence). CDR3 length equals 15 residues. The CDR3 nucleotides read TGTGCCAGCAGTAAAAAGGCGGGAGTTGTAGAGACCCAGTACTTC. Residues: CASSKKAGVVETQYF.

The genes are TRBV12-3 or TRBV12-4 and TRBJ2-2, with 7 bases identical to TRBD2. This CDR3 has 13 residues. Unmatched junction bases numbered 3, after V lost 6 bases and J lost 5 bases. The CDR3: CASRRGWTGELFF. The CDR3 DNA is TGTGCCAGCAGGCGGGGGTGGACCGGGGAGCTGTTTTTT.

This clonotype is categorized as medium-sized. The chain employs TRBV11-2 and TRBJ2-3; D unclear. The germline V gene encodes CDR1 SGHAT and CDR2 FQNNGV. The V end lost 1 base, the J end lost 6 bases, and 8 bases lay between the germline ends. This CDR3 contains 13 residues. The DNA for the CDR3 is TGTGCCAGCAGCTTAGGAGTCCCCGATACGCAGTATTTT. It yields the protein CASSLGVPDTQYF.

The chain joins TRBV9 to TRBJ2-4, with D perhaps assigned TRBD1 or TRBD2 (5 bases each). V gave up 0 bases and J gave up 9 bases, with 13 bases separating them. Per germline, CDR1 SGDLS and CDR2 YYNGEE. The CDR3 runs to 14 residues. CDR3 sequence: CASSVGTTGGIQYF. The CDR3 nucleotides read TGTGCCAGCAGCGTAGGCACAACAGGAGGCATTCAGTACTTC.

V and J are TRBV29-1 and TRBJ2-7; 10 bases are a match to TRBD1. The junction had 8 bases not matched to a gene; V was cut back by 6 bases and J by 6 bases. The CDR3 runs to 13 residues. Germline CDR1 and CDR2: SQVTM and ANQGSEA. The CDR3 sequence is CSVDRGRPPEQYF. DNA for the CDR3: TGCAGCGTAGACAGGGGGCGTCCCCCCGAGCAGTACTTC.

The sample holds many counts of this clonotype. The genes are TRBV9 and TRBJ2-3, with D possibly TRBD2 on 6 matching bases. V was cut by 0 bases and J by 3 bases, with 8 bases left in between. In germline, CDR1 is SGDLS, CDR2 YYNGEE. This CDR3 is built from 14 residues. The CDR3 spells CASSVDGRTDTQYF. CDR3 coding DNA: TGTGCCAGCAGCGTAGATGGGAGGACAGATACGCAGTATTTT.

The CDR3 here is CASSNLYEQYF. The DNA of the CDR3 is TGTGCCAGTAGTAACCTATACGAGCAGTACTTC. V and J are TRBV19 and TRBJ2-7; D call uncertain. This CDR3 has 11 amino acids. V lost 4 bases to trimming and J lost 4 bases, with 5 bases between them. The germline V gene encodes CDR1 LNHDA and CDR2 SQIVND (reference sequence).